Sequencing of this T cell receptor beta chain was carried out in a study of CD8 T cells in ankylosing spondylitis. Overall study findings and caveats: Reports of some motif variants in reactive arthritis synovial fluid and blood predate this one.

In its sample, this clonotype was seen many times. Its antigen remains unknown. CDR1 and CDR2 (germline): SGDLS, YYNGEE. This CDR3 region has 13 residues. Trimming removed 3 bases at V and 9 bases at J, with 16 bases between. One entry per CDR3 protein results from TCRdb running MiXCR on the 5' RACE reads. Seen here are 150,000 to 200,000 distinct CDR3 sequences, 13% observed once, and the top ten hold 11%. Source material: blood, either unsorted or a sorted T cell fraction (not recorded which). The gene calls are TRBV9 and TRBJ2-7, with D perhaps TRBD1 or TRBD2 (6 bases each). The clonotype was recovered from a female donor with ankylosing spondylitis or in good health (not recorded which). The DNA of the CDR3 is TGTGCCAGCAGCGGGCAGGGGACTGAAGCGCAGTACTTC. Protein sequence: CASSGQGTEAQYF.